The following is a T cell receptor (beta chain) sequence with its context. Its antigen is not known. The data were taken from a study of T cells expressing NK-cell markers. Study-level background: Investigators obtained TCR beta repertoires from sorted CD3+CD56+NKG2C+, CD3+CD56+NKG2C- and CD3+CD56-NKG2C+ T cells.

TCRdb re-called the 5' RACE reads; every CDR3 protein appears as one record, without DNA. This table holds more than 90,000 distinct CDR3 sequences. Findings of the study overall: CD8+ T cells in 5 or 6 donors included dominant NKG2C+ clonotypes at about 1.0-7.5%. The study did not resolve the HCMV specificity of expanded NKG2C+ T cell clones.

CDR1 and CDR2 from the germline V gene are DFQATT and SNEGSKA (reference sequence). CDR3 length: 13 residues. This receptor was identified in a woman aged 18 to 69 in good health. Material for sequencing was blood T cells: a sorted CD56 or NKG2C T cell subset, CD4+ or CD8+ T cells, or bulk PBMC T cells (not recorded which). The chain couples TRBV20-1 to TRBJ2-7. The CDR3 protein is CSADKNSNYEQYF.